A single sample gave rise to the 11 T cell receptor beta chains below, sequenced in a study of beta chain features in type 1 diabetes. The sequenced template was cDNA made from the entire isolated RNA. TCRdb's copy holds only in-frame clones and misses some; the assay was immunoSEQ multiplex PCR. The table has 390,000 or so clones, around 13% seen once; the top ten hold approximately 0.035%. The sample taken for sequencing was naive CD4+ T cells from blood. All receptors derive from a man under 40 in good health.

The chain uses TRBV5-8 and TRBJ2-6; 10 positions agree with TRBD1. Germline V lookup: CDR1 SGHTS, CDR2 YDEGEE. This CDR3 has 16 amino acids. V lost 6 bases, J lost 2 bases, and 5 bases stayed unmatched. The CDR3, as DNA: TGTGCCAGCACAAGACAGGGGGCGGCTGGGGCCAACGTCCTGACTTTC. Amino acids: CASTRQGAAGANVLTF.

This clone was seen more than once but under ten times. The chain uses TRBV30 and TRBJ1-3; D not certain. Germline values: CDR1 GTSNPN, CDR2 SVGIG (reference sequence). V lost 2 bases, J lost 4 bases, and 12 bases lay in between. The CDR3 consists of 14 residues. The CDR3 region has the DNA TGTGCCTGGAGTTCGGAGAGTTGGGGAAACACCATATATTTT. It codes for CAWSSESWGNTIYF. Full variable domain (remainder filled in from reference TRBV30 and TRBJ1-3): SQTIHQWPATLVQPVGSPLSLECTVEGTSNPNLYWYRQAAGRGLQLLFYSVGIGQISSEVPQNLSASRPQDRQFILSSKKLLLSDSGFYLCAWSSESWGNTIYFGEGSWLTVV.

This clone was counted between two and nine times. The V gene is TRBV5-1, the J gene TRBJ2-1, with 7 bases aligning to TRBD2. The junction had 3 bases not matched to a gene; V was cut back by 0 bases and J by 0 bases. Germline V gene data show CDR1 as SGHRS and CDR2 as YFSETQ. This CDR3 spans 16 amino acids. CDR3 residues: CASSLGGDYSYNEQFF. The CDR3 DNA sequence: TGCGCCAGCAGCTTGGGAGGGGACTACTCCTACAATGAGCAGTTCTTC.

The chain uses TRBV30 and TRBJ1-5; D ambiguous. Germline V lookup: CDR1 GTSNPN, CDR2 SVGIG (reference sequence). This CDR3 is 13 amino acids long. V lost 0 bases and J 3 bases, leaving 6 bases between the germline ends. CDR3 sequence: CAWSVGYNQPQHF. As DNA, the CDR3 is TGTGCCTGGAGTGTGGGATACAATCAGCCCCAGCATTTT. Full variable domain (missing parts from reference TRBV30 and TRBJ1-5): SQTIHQWPATLVQPVGSPLSLECTVEGTSNPNLYWYRQAAGRGLQLLFYSVGIGQISSEVPQNLSASRPQDRQFILSSKKLLLSDSGFYLCAWSVGYNQPQHFGDGTRLSIL.

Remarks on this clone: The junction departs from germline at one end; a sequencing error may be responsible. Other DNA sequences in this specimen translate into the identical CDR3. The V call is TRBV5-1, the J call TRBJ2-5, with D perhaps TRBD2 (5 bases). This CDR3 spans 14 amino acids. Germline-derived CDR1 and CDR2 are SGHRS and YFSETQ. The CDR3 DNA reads TGCGCCAGCAGTCCAGCGGACTTCCAAGAGACTCAGTACTTC. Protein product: CASSPADFQETQYF.

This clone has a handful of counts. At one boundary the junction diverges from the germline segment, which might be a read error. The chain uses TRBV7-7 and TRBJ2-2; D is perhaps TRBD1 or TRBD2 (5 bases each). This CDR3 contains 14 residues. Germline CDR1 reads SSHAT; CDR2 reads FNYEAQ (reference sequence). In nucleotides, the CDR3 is TGTGCTAGCAGCCTAAATGGGGGTGCCGGGGAGCTGTTTTTT. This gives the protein CASSLNGGAGELFF. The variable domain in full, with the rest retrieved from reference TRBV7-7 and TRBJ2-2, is GAGVSQSPRYKVTKRGQDVTLRCDPISSHATLYWYQQALGQGPEFLTYFNYEAQPDKSGLPSDRFSAERPEGSISTLTIQRTEQRDSAMYRCASSLNGGAGELFFGEGSRLTVL.

The CDR3 reads CASSLELDTQYF. CDR3 nucleotides: TGCGCCAGCAGCTTGGAACTGGATACGCAGTATTTT. The chain is built from TRBV5-1 and TRBJ2-3, with D hard to call. V was trimmed by 0 bases and J by 6 bases, leaving 5 bases between them. Germline lookup yields CDR1 SGHRS and CDR2 YFSETQ. The CDR3 covers 12 residues.

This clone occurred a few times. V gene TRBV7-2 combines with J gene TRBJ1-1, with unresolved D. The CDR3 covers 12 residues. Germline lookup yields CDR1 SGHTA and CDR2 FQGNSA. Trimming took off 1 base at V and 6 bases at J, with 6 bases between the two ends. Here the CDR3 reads CASSLVFAEAFF. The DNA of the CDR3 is TGTGCCAGCAGCTTAGTTTTCGCTGAAGCTTTCTTT.

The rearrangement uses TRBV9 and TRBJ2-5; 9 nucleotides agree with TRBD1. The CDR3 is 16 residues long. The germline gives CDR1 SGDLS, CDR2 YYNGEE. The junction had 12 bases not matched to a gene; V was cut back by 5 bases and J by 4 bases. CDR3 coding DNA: TGTGCCAGCAGGGATACTTCGGGACAGGGAATAGAGACCCAGTACTTC. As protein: CASRDTSGQGIETQYF.

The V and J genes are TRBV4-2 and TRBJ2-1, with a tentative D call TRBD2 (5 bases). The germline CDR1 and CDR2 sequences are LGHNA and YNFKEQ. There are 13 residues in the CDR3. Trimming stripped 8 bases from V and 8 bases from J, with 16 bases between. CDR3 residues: CASGLEYGDEQFF. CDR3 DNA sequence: TGTGCCAGCGGGCTAGAGTACGGGGATGAGCAGTTCTTC.

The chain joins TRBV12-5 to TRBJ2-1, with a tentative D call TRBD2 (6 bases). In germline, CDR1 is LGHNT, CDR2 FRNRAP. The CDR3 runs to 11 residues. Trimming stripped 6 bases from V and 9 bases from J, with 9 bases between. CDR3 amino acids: CASGPGGEQFF. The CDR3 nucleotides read TGTGCTAGTGGCCCCGGGGGTGAGCAGTTCTTC.